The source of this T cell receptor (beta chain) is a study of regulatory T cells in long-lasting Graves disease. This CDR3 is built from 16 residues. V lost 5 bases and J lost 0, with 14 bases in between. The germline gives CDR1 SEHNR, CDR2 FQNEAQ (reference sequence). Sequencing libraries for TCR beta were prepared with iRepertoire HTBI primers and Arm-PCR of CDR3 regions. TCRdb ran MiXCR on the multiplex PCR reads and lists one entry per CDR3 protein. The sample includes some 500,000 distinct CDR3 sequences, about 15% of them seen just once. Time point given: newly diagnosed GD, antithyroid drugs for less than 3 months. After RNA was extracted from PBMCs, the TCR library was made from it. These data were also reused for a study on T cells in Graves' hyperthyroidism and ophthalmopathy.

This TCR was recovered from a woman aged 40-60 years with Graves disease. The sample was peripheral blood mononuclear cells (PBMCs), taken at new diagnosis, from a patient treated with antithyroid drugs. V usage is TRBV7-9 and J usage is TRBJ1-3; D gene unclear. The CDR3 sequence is CASSPRLVSSGNTIYF. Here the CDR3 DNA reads TGTGCCAGCAGCCCAAGACTTGTAAGCTCTGGAAACACCATATATTTT. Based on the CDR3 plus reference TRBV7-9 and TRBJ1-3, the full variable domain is DTGVSQNPRHKITKRGQNVTFRCDPISEHNRLYWYRQTLGQGPEFLTYFQNEAQLEKSRLLSDRFSAERPKGSFSTLEIQRTEQGDSAMYLCASSPRLVSSGNTIYFGEGSWLTVV.